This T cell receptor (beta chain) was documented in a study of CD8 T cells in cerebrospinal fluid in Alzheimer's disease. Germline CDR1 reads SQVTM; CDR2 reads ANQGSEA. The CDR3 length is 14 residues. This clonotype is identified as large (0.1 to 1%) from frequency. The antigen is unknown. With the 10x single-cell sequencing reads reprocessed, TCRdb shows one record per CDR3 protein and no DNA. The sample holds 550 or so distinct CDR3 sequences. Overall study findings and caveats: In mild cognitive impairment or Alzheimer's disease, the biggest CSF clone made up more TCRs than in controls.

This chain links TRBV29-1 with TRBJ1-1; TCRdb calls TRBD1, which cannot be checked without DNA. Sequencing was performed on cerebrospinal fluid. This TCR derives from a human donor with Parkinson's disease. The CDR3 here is CSVSKGTGDSEAFF.